This T cell receptor (beta chain) comes out of a study of T cells in Graves' hyperthyroidism and ophthalmopathy. Findings of the study overall: The model made its ophthalmopathy prediction, and onset followed a median roughly 6.5 months later.

This clonotype has a handful of counts. Its matching antigen is unknown. Amplified TCR beta CDR3 regions came from RNA transcripts. Primed by the HTBI set, a first-round RT-PCR was run on the TCR CDR3. TCRdb re-derived calls from the multiplex PCR reads in MiXCR, one entry per CDR3 protein. The sample carries hundreds of thousands of distinct CDR3 sequences, 16% recorded once. The CDR3 loop spans 16 amino acids. Germline CDR1 SGHVS, CDR2 FQNEAQ. V was pared by 2 bases and J by 7 bases, with 21 bases between. Clinical symptoms, serum thyroxine, TRAb, thyroid ultrasound and orbital computed tomography established diagnosis.

The chain has TRBV7-8 and TRBJ2-7; D might be TRBD1 (6 bases). The TCR was taken from a woman between 18 and 30 years old with Graves' hyperthyroidism. Sequencing used blood. The CDR3: CASSLPEQGRGGEQYF. The CDR3 region has the DNA TGTGCCAGCAGCTTACCCGAACAGGGAAGGGGCGGGGAGCAGTACTTC. Combining the CDR3 with reference TRBV7-8 and TRBJ2-7 gives the whole variable domain GAGVSQSPRYKVAKRGQDVALRCDPISGHVSLFWYQQALGQGPEFLTYFQNEAQLDKSGLPSDRFFAERPEGSVSTLKIQRTQQEDSAVYLCASSLPEQGRGGEQYFGPGTRLTVT.